This T cell receptor (beta chain) was recorded in a study of early T cells in non-severe SARS-CoV-2 infection. Study in general: Sequencing of bulk RNA from unsorted whole blood was done, without chain pairing.

General study findings and limits: Sequences matched to VDJdb favored anti-spike CD8 responses, while private and CD4 specificities were missed.

This clonotype was found many times. What it binds is not known. Germline V CDR1 and CDR2: SEHNR, FQNEAQ (reference sequence). V gave up 4 bases and J gave up 1 base, with 20 bases separating them. The CDR3 is 18 amino acids. Individual cDNA molecules were tagged with unique molecular identifiers. From the 5' RACE reads, TCRdb called clonotypes with MiXCR, one entry per CDR3 protein. The sample gives tens of thousands of distinct CDR3 sequences, approximately 13% of which show up once; approximately 6% is in the top ten. The J gene is TRBJ1-5, the V gene TRBV7-9; tentative D call: TRBD1 (6 bases). The specimen was whole blood. This TCR derives from an adult who was a healthcare worker with PCR-confirmed SARS-CoV-2 infection or an uninfected control (not recorded which). DNA of the CDR3: TGTGCCAGCAGCTCAACACCCCTGGACAGAGGGAGCAATCAGCCCCAGCATTTT. Its protein is CASSSTPLDRGSNQPQHF.